One sample yielded the 14 T cell receptor beta chains listed below, sequenced in a study of T cell responses to AZD1222 COVID-19 vaccine. Only in-frame clones appear in the TCRdb table, and some are missing; sequencing was by immunoSEQ multiplex PCR. The table has over 150,000 clones, around nine tenths seen once. Sequenced here: peripheral blood, sampled 28 days after the second AZD1222 dose. The origin of the receptors is an adult who received the AZD1222 COVID-19 vaccine.

The gene calls are TRBV7-9 and TRBJ1-1, with D maybe TRBD1 (5 bases). Germline V gene lookup returns CDR1 SEHNR and CDR2 FQNEAQ (reference sequence). CDR3 length equals 10 residues. Deletions cut 8 bases from V and 6 bases from J, with 7 bases between. CDR3 sequence (DNA): TGTGCCAGCGGAGGGGCTGAAGCTTTCTTT. Translation gives CASGGAEAFF. Full variable domain (missing parts from reference TRBV7-9 and TRBJ1-1): DTGVSQNPRHKITKRGQNVTFRCDPISEHNRLYWYRQTLGQGPEFLTYFQNEAQLEKSRLLSDRFSAERPKGSFSTLEIQRTEQGDSAMYLCASGGAEAFFGQGTRLTVV.

This rearrangement joins TRBV5-4 to TRBJ2-1, with D possibly matching TRBD1 (6 bases). The ends were cut back, 0 bases at V and 14 bases at J, with 27 bases in the middle. Germline-derived CDR1 and CDR2 are SGHNT and YYREEE (reference sequence). The CDR3 sequence is 17 residues long. The CDR3 reads CASSLGGSLFGGRLEFF. The CDR3 coding sequence is TGTGCCAGCAGCTTGGGTGGGTCTCTGTTTGGGGGCCGGTTGGAGTTCTTC.

The chain couples TRBV4-1 to TRBJ2-3, with D hard to call. CDR1 and CDR2 from the germline V gene are MGHRA and YSYEKL. The CDR3 has 15 residues. Trimming stripped 0 bases from V and 6 bases from J, with 13 bases between. The CDR3 is CASSQDHLGRDTQYF. The CDR3 nucleotides read TGCGCCAGCAGCCAAGATCACTTAGGACGGGATACGCAGTATTTT.

J is TRBJ2-5 and V is TRBV18; D is undetermined. Trimming took 2 bases from V and 5 from J, leaving 9 bases between them. Per the germline V gene, CDR1 is KGHSH and CDR2 is LQKENI. The length of the CDR3 is 13 residues. The chain's CDR3 is CASSPFDAETQYF. CDR3 DNA sequence: TGTGCCAGCTCACCATTTGATGCGGAGACCCAGTACTTC.

This chain uses TRBV5-6 with TRBJ2-3; weak D call: TRBD2 (7 bases). The CDR3 consists of 16 residues. Germline values: CDR1 SGHDT, CDR2 YYEEEE. V was pared by 2 bases and J by 2 bases, with 15 bases between. CDR3 sequence reads: CASSFPREGVTDTQYF. In DNA, the CDR3 is TGTGCCAGCAGCTTTCCTAGGGAGGGGGTCACAGATACGCAGTATTTT.

This clone appeared once. The V gene is TRBV7-8, the J gene TRBJ1-5; D uncertain. The CDR3 length is 15 residues. The V gene lost 1 base and the J gene lost 0 bases, with 7 bases spanning the gap. Germline-derived CDR1 and CDR2 are SGHVS and FQNEAQ. The CDR3 DNA is TGTGCCAGCAGCTTAGAACAGATTAGCAATCAGCCCCAGCATTTT. This sequence encodes CASSLEQISNQPQHF. Full variable domain (outside the CDR3, taken from reference TRBV7-8 and TRBJ1-5): GAGVSQSPRYKVAKRGQDVALRCDPISGHVSLFWYQQALGQGPEFLTYFQNEAQLDKSGLPSDRFFAERPEGSVSTLKIQRTQQEDSAVYLCASSLEQISNQPQHFGDGTRLSIL.

Concerning this clone itself: Relative to the germline gene, one junction end is altered; a read error may explain this. This chain links TRBV12-3 or TRBV12-4 with TRBJ1-3; D is uncertain. The CDR3 is 12 amino acids. In DNA form, the CDR3 reads TGTGCCAGCAGTGCCGGCGGAACCACCATATATTTT. It translates to CASSAGGTTIYF.

The V call is TRBV30, the J call TRBJ2-6; D is unclear. V was shortened by 5 bases and J by 0 bases, with 11 bases between the two germline ends. CDR3 size: 15 residues. Germline V gene sequence: CDR1 GTSNPN, CDR2 SVGIG (reference sequence). The CDR3 here is CAWALGHSGANVLTF. The CDR3 DNA reads as TGTGCCTGGGCTCTGGGCCACTCTGGGGCCAACGTCCTGACTTTC. Variable domain in full (rest from reference TRBV30 and TRBJ2-6): SQTIHQWPATLVQPVGSPLSLECTVEGTSNPNLYWYRQAAGRGLQLLFYSVGIGQISSEVPQNLSASRPQDRQFILSSKKLLLSDSGFYLCAWALGHSGANVLTFGAGSRLTVL.

This sequence joins TRBV25-1 and TRBJ2-2, with TRBD1 identical over 10 bases. The CDR3 extends over 17 amino acids. Germline V gene data show CDR1 as MGHDK and CDR2 as SYGVNS. J gave up 5 bases and V 3 bases, and 9 bases lay outside the gene matches. The CDR3 is CASSEPQGTGATGELFF. CDR3 nucleotides: TGTGCCAGCAGTGAGCCCCAAGGGACAGGGGCGACCGGGGAGCTGTTTTTT.

This chain uses TRBV2 with TRBJ1-1; D is unclear. The CDR3 is 13 amino acids. V lost 7 bases to trimming and J lost 6 bases, with 15 bases between them. The V gene's germline CDR1 is SNHLY and CDR2 FYNNEI. The CDR3 DNA reads TGTGCCAGCATCCTTGTAGGGCACCCTGAAGCTTTCTTT. It is translated as CASILVGHPEAFF.

CDR3 residues: CASSYRFSNQPQHF. For the CDR3, the DNA is TGTGCCAGCAGTTACAGGTTTAGCAATCAGCCCCAGCATTTT. The gene calls are TRBV6-5 and TRBJ1-5; D remains ambiguous. Germline V gene sequence: CDR1 MNHEY, CDR2 SVGAGI. The CDR3 covers 14 residues. Trimming took off 2 bases at V and 0 bases at J, with 5 bases between the two ends.

The chain recombines TRBV2 with TRBJ1-5; D not certain. The CDR3 length is 13 residues. Germline lookup yields CDR1 SNHLY and CDR2 FYNNEI. The V end was cut by 8 bases, the J end by 3 bases, with 11 bases between. CDR3 in DNA: TGTGCCAGCGCTAGAGAAGCCAATCAGCCCCAGCATTTT. This encodes CASAREANQPQHF.

V gene TRBV4-1 combines with J gene TRBJ1-1; TRBD1 aligns across 8 bases. Germline CDR1 is MGHRA and CDR2 is YSYEKL. V was pared by 2 bases and J by 2 bases, with 4 bases of the junction left unmatched. The CDR3 is 15 residues long. The CDR3 DNA reads TGCGCCAGCAGCCAAATCGGACAGGGTAACACTGAAGCTTTCTTT. Residues: CASSQIGQGNTEAFF.

This clone was seen a few times. This chain connects TRBV12-3 or TRBV12-4 to TRBJ1-1; D unclear. The CDR3 extends over 12 amino acids. V was cut by 5 bases and J by 13 bases, with 17 bases left in between. The CDR3 DNA reads as TGTGCCAGCAGTCCTTTAGGCGGACTTGTTTTCTTT. Translated, it gives CASSPLGGLVFF.